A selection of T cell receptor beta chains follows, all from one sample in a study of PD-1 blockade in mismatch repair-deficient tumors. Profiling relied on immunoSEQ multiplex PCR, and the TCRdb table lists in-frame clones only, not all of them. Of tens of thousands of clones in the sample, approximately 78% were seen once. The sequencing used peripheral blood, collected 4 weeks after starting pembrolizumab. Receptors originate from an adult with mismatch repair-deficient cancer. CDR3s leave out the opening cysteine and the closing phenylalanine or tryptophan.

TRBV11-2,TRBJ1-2,ASSLGGSVRGYT
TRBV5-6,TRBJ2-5,ASSVRGRGETQY
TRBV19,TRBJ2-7,ASRPSTGGSSYEQY
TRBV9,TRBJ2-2,ASSGAGGNTGELF
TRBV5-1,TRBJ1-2,ASIMEGASGGYT
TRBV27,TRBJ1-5,ASRDRVRGRQPQH
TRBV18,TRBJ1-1,ASSRLNTEAF
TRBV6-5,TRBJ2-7,ASTREGTYEQY
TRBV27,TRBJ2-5,ASSRGTSGRSETQY
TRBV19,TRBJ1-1,ATTTGSSMNTEAF
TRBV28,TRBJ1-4,ASSFRRGSMDEKLF
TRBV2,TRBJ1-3,ASSEGAGRNTIY
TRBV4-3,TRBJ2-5,ASSQANQETQY
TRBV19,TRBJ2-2,ASSYGGRKAGELF
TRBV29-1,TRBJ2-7,SVEDSGRGEQY
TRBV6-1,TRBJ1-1,ASNPGQGYTEAF
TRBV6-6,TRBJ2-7,ASTPHPYGEQY
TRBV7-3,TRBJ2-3,ASSLTWSEGLAFTDTQY
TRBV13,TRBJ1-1,ASRLVMRNTEAF
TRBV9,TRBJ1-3,ASSGTVLGNTIY
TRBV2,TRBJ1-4,ASLVGDTSTNEKLF
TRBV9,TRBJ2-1,ASSFLWELGDRWDEQF
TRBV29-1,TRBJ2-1,SVNKGGVDEQF
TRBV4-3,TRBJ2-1,ASSRDSSYNEQF
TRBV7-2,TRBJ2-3,ASSLEGGNTQY
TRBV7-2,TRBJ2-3,ASSQHTDTQY
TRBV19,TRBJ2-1,ASSMNSGSRNNEQF
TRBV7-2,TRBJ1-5,ASSLVLGGTGNQPQH
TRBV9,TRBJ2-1,ASSASGTRDDEQF
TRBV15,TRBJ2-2,ATSRDLSLSGRVAGTGELF
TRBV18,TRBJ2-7,ASSPGVNEQY
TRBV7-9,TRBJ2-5,ASSLQDRGVMETQY